The source of this T cell receptor beta chain is a study of cytomegalovirus exposure and HLA in healthy donors. The primer mix had 60 Vbeta and 13 Jbeta primers. Original methodology: Roughly 10 million shared chains were among the approximately 87 million unique TCR beta chains that a later analysis counted. Measured with immunoSEQ multiplex PCR; TCRdb has only the in-frame clones, and not every one. The V and J calls and clone size were taken over from that table, and D and trimming were inferred from the DNA. The table includes approximately 300,000 clones, approximately 80% detected once. The length of the CDR3 is 18 residues. The V and J ends lost 5 bases and 0 bases respectively, with 17 bases between them. Looked up from germline, CDR1 is MNHEY and CDR2 is SMNVEV (reference sequence).

Sequencing used PBMCs. The rearrangement uses TRBV27 and TRBJ2-6, with D possibly TRBD2 on 6 matching bases. This sequence was found in a girl aged 2 to 9 in good health and CMV-seronegative. This chain's CDR3 is CASSPMRDTLSGANVLTF. The CDR3 nucleotides read TGTGCCAGCAGTCCCATGCGGGATACGCTCTCTGGGGCCAACGTCCTGACTTTC.